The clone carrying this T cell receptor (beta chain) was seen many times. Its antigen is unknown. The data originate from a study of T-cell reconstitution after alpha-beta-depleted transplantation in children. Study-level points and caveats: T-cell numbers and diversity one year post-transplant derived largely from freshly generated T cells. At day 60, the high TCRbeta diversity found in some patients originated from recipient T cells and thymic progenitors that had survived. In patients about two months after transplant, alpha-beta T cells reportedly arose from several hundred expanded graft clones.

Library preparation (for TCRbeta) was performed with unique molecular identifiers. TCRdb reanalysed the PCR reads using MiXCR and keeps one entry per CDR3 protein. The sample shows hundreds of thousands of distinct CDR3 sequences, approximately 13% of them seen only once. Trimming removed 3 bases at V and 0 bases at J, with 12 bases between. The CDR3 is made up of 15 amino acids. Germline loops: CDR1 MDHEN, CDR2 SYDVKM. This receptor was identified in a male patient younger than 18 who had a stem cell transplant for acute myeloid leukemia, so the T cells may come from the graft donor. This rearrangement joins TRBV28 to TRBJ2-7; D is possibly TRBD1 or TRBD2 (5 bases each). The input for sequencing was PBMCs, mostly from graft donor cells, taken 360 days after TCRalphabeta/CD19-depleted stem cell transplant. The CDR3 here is CASSFKRTYSYEQYF. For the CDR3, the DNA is TGTGCCAGCAGTTTCAAGCGGACATACTCCTACGAGCAGTACTTC.